This is a list of T cell receptor beta chains from one sample in a study of blood T cell repertoires in COVID-19. Produced via immunoSEQ multiplex PCR; TCRdb's table is partial and in-frame only. The sample records approximately 140,000 clones, about 85% being singletons. The source material was peripheral blood. The receptors shown here come from a man aged 35 to 55 with active or convalescent COVID-19. The CDR3 runs from the conserved cysteine through the conserved F or W. The order of the fields is V gene, clone size, D gene, J gene, CDR3 protein, CDR3 DNA. A D gene is named only where the DNA matches it firmly. Clone size appears in some rows only: once, few, many, or a class for an expanded clone.

TRBV18	NA	TRBD1	TRBJ1-1	CASSPDREKTAFF	TGTGCCAGCTCCCCGGACAGGGAAAAGACGGCTTTCTTT
TRBV19	few	TRBD1	TRBJ1-5	CASRQTGRGSNQPQHF	TGTGCCAGTAGGCAGACAGGGAGAGGCAGCAATCAGCCCCAGCATTTT
TRBV7-3	NA	NA	TRBJ2-5	CASSLGAAPYQETQYF	TGTGCCAGCAGCTTAGGTGCGGCCCCGTACCAAGAGACCCAGTACTTC
TRBV3-1/TRBV3-2	NA	NA	TRBJ1-2	CASSQRDPGREGYTF	TGTGCCAGCAGCCAGCGGGACCCAGGCCGAGAAGGCTACACCTTC
TRBV2	NA	TRBD1	TRBJ1-1	CASSQDRGQRTEAFF	TGTGCCAGCAGCCAGGACAGGGGGCAGAGGACTGAAGCTTTCTTT
TRBV3-1/TRBV3-2	NA	TRBD1	TRBJ1-1	CASSLGQMNTEAFF	TGTGCCAGCAGTCTGGGACAGATGAACACTGAAGCTTTCTTT
TRBV29-1	NA	TRBD1	TRBJ1-3	CSVEVRGASGNTIYF	TGCAGCGTTGAAGTCAGGGGGGCCTCTGGAAACACCATATATTTT
TRBV30	NA	NA	TRBJ1-5	CACATLDSNQPQHF	TGTGCCTGCGCTACTCTTGATAGCAATCAGCCCCAGCATTTT
TRBV3-1/TRBV3-2	NA	NA	TRBJ1-3	CASSQDAGGSGNTIYF	TGTGCCAGCAGCCAAGATGCGGGTGGTTCTGGAAACACCATATATTTT
TRBV2	NA	NA	TRBJ1-2	CASSVGRELVGYTF	TGTGCCAGCAGTGTGGGCCGAGAACTTGTTGGCTACACCTTC
TRBV12-3/TRBV12-4	NA	NA	TRBJ2-5	CASSFYGQETQYF	TGTGCCAGCAGTTTTTACGGGCAAGAGACCCAGTACTTC
TRBV27	NA	TRBD2	TRBJ2-3	CASSFLRTGTRADTQYF	TGTGCCAGCAGTTTCCTCCGTACCGGGACTAGAGCAGATACGCAGTATTTT
TRBV6-5	NA	NA	TRBJ2-7	CASSYGAPGEQYF	TGTGCCAGCAGTTACGGGGCACCCGGCGAGCAGTACTTC
TRBV2	NA	NA	TRBJ2-2	CASIWRANTGELFF	TGTGCCAGCATTTGGCGGGCGAACACCGGGGAGCTGTTTTTT
TRBV4-1	NA	NA	TRBJ1-5	CASSQEFLGSEPQHF	TGCGCCAGCAGCCAAGAGTTCCTAGGAAGCGAGCCCCAGCATTTT
TRBV11-2	NA	TRBD2	TRBJ2-1	CASSLGLAGGRGSYNEQFF	TGTGCCAGCAGCCTTGGACTAGCGGGGGGCCGAGGCTCCTACAATGAGCAGTTCTTC
TRBV7-3	few	TRBD2	TRBJ2-3	CASSSGGAGTDTQYF	TGTGCCAGCAGCTCGGGGGGAGCAGGCACAGATACGCAGTATTTT
TRBV19	NA	NA	TRBJ1-1	CASSTVTAGEAFF	TGTGCCAGTAGTACTGTGACGGCAGGTGAAGCTTTCTTT
TRBV5-6	NA	TRBD1	TRBJ2-7	CASSSDPGQGVWEQYF	TGTGCCAGCAGCTCAGACCCGGGACAGGGGGTCTGGGAGCAGTACTTC
TRBV11-2	NA	NA	TRBJ1-4	CASSPAGIRTNEKLFF	TGTGCCAGCAGTCCGGCGGGGATCCGAACTAATGAAAAACTGTTTTTT
TRBV27	NA	TRBD1	TRBJ1-3	CASSQGAGNTIYF	TGTGCCAGCAGTCAGGGGGCCGGAAACACCATATATTTT
TRBV7-2	NA	NA	TRBJ1-1	CASSLGGEAFF	TGTGCCAGCAGCTTAGGAGGTGAAGCTTTCTTT
TRBV2	NA	NA	TRBJ1-4	CASSRGVGGTNEKLFF	TGTGCCAGCAGTCGAGGTGTGGGAGGAACTAATGAAAAACTGTTTTTT
TRBV27	few	NA	TRBJ2-7	CASSLHRAPYEQYF	TGTGCCAGCAGTTTGCACAGGGCCCCCTACGAGCAGTACTTC
TRBV6-5	NA	TRBD1	TRBJ1-1	CASRTGGAGTEAFF	TGTGCCAGCAGAACAGGGGGCGCGGGCACTGAAGCTTTCTTT
TRBV7-2	NA	NA	TRBJ2-7	CASSFKGGGRTSYEQYF	TGTGCCAGCAGCTTTAAAGGGGGTGGGCGGACTTCCTACGAGCAGTACTTC
TRBV4-2	NA	NA	TRBJ1-1	CASSPRDTEAFF	TGTGCCAGCAGCCCGCGGGACACTGAAGCTTTCTTT
TRBV11-2	NA	TRBD1	TRBJ1-3	CASSTGQGNTIYF	TGTGCCAGCAGCACGGGACAGGGAAACACCATATATTTT
TRBV7-2	NA	TRBD2	TRBJ2-7	CASSPGASGTLEQYF	TGTGCCAGCAGCCCGGGGGCTAGCGGGACGCTGGAGCAGTACTTC
TRBV12-3/TRBV12-4	NA	TRBD1	TRBJ1-1	CASRQGASTEAFF	TGTGCCAGCAGGCAGGGGGCCAGCACTGAAGCTTTCTTT
TRBV9	NA	NA	TRBJ1-3	CASSARGHLSGNTIYF	TGTGCCAGCAGCGCACGAGGACACCTTTCTGGAAACACCATATATTTT
TRBV13	NA	NA	TRBJ2-5	CASSLRGHQETQYF	TGTGCCAGCAGCTTAAGGGGCCACCAAGAGACCCAGTACTTC
TRBV18	NA	NA	TRBJ1-2	CASSPTENYGYTF	TGTGCCAGCTCGCCCACGGAGAACTATGGCTACACCTTC
TRBV5-1	NA	NA	TRBJ2-3	CASSLGAVSTDTQYF	TGCGCCAGCAGCTTGGGGGCAGTTAGCACAGATACGCAGTATTTT
TRBV7-9	NA	NA	TRBJ2-5	CASSLNDSRKRTQYF	TGTGCCAGCAGCTTAAATGACTCTCGGAAGCGGACCCAGTACTTC
TRBV2	once	NA	TRBJ1-3	CASSGGYGSGNTIYF	TGTGCCAGCAGTGGAGGCTATGGGTCTGGAAACACCATATATTTT
TRBV7-9	NA	NA	TRBJ1-4	CASSLDRSTNEKLFF	TGTGCCAGCAGCCTGGACAGATCAACTAATGAAAAACTGTTTTTT
TRBV6-5	NA	NA	TRBJ2-5	CASGSEETQYF	TGTGCCAGCGGTTCCGAAGAGACCCAGTACTTC
TRBV7-2	NA	NA	TRBJ1-3	CASRSGQLSGNTIYF	TGTGCCAGCAGATCCGGACAGCTCTCTGGAAACACCATATATTTT
TRBV4-2	once	NA	TRBJ1-5	CASTNTGSNQPQHF	TGTGCCAGCACAAACACAGGGAGCAATCAGCCCCAGCATTTT
TRBV18	NA	TRBD1	TRBJ1-1	CASSPPPRQGGTEAFF	TGTGCCAGCTCACCACCGCCGAGACAGGGTGGCACTGAAGCTTTCTTT
TRBV5-4	NA	NA	TRBJ2-7	CASSDRSSYEQYF	TGTGCCAGCAGCGACAGGTCATCCTACGAGCAGTACTTC
TRBV19	NA	TRBD2	TRBJ2-5	CASTSSGGFQETQYF	TGTGCCAGCACGTCTAGCGGGGGGTTCCAAGAGACCCAGTACTTC
TRBV30	once	TRBD1	TRBJ2-7	CAWNPARTGPYSYEQYF	TGTGCCTGGAACCCTGCCCGGACAGGGCCCTACTCCTACGAGCAGTACTTC
TRBV14	NA	NA	TRBJ2-1	CASSQASIINEQFF	TGTGCCAGCAGCCAGGCTAGTATTATAAATGAGCAGTTCTTC
TRBV30	once	NA	TRBJ1-1	CAWSKSSGGEAFF	TGTGCCTGGAGTAAATCTTCCGGCGGTGAAGCTTTCTTT
TRBV2	NA	TRBD1	TRBJ1-3	CASSENRGFGNTIYF	TGTGCCAGCAGTGAAAACAGGGGTTTTGGAAACACCATATATTTT
TRBV6-4	NA	TRBD1	TRBJ1-2	CASRGTGNLGGYTF	TGTGCCAGCAGGGGGACAGGGAACCTGGGAGGCTACACCTTC
TRBV6-5	NA	NA	TRBJ1-2	CASSLGALDYGYTF	TGTGCCAGCAGTCTGGGGGCCCTCGACTATGGCTACACCTTC
TRBV9	once	NA	TRBJ2-5	CASSVAGGAAKETQYF	TGTGCCAGCAGCGTAGCTGGAGGGGCCGCTAAAGAGACCCAGTACTTC
TRBV7-6	few	TRBD2	TRBJ2-3	CASSLSSRGSTDTQYF	TGTGCCAGCAGCCTCAGTTCGCGGGGGAGCACAGATACGCAGTATTTT
TRBV6-5	NA	NA	TRBJ1-3	CASRDTGIPGNTIYF	TGTGCCAGCAGAGACACAGGGATCCCTGGAAACACCATATATTTT
TRBV18	NA	TRBD1	TRBJ2-7	CASSPTTGTYEQYF	TGTGCCAGCTCACCAACGACAGGGACCTACGAGCAGTACTTC
TRBV7-3	NA	TRBD2	TRBJ2-2	CASSPGGTGELFF	TGTGCCAGCAGCCCCGGGGGGACCGGGGAGCTGTTTTTT
TRBV2	NA	TRBD1	TRBJ1-1	CASSRDRGPPEAFF	TGTGCCAGCAGCAGGGACAGGGGGCCTCCCGAAGCTTTCTTT
TRBV7-2	NA	NA	TRBJ1-6	CASSLASGAGSPLHF	TGTGCCAGCAGCTTAGCGTCAGGGGCTGGTTCACCCCTCCACTTT
TRBV7-3	NA	NA	TRBJ2-5	CASSFWGEETQYF	TGTGCCAGCAGCTTTTGGGGGGAGGAGACCCAGTACTTC